These 14 T cell receptor beta chains were sequenced from one sample in a study of blood T cell repertoires in COVID-19. The protocol was immunoSEQ multiplex PCR, while the TCRdb copy is restricted to in-frame clones and leaves out a portion. The table has some 99,000 clones, around three quarters seen once. Specimen: peripheral blood. Receptor source: a human donor in a cohort sampled during active or convalescent COVID-19.

This chain joins TRBV4-3 and TRBJ2-1, with 11 bases aligning to TRBD2. Unmatched junction bases numbered 5, after V lost 5 bases and J lost 8 bases. The CDR3 extends over 14 amino acids. From germline, CDR1 is LGHNA and CDR2 YSLEER. CDR3 nucleotide sequence: TGCGCCAGCAGCTTTAGCGGGGGGGCGCATGAGCAGTTCTTC. This encodes CASSFSGGAHEQFF.

This chain joins TRBV6-5 and TRBJ2-1, with D possibly TRBD2 on 5 matching bases. Trimming removed 5 bases at V and 6 bases at J, with 17 bases between. The CDR3 contains 15 residues. Germline V gene data show CDR1 as MNHEY and CDR2 as SVGAGI. CDR3 region: CASSTPHRGPNEQFF. DNA of the CDR3: TGTGCCAGCAGTACCCCTCATAGAGGGCCCAATGAGCAGTTCTTC.

In this sample, this clone turned up once. The chain couples TRBV27 to TRBJ1-2; D gene uncertain. Germline-derived CDR1 and CDR2 are MNHEY and SMNVEV (reference sequence). This CDR3 contains 14 residues. V was clipped by 2 bases and J by 4 bases, with 11 bases between them. This CDR3 is CASSLGGSSYGYTF. CDR3 bases: TGTGCCAGCAGTTTAGGCGGCAGCTCCTATGGCTACACCTTC.

The rearrangement joins TRBV2 to TRBJ2-5; the match to TRBD2 covers 8 bases. Per the germline V gene, CDR1 is SNHLY and CDR2 is FYNNEI. The CDR3 is 15 amino acids. J gave up 0 bases and V 5 bases, and 5 bases lay outside the gene matches. The CDR3 protein is CASSRLARDQETQYF. In DNA form, the CDR3 reads TGTGCCAGCAGTAGACTAGCGCGGGACCAAGAGACCCAGTACTTC.

The chain couples TRBV19 to TRBJ2-7; 12 positions match TRBD1. Germline CDR1 LNHDA, CDR2 SQIVND (reference sequence). V shed 3 bases, J shed 2 bases, and the junction held 8 bases outside the gene matches. The length of the CDR3 is 17 residues. The DNA of the CDR3 is TGTGCCAGTAGTATCGGGACAGGGGGCGCAATCACCTACGAGCAGTACTTC. It specifies CASSIGTGGAITYEQYF.

This clone was detected a few times. The V gene is TRBV13, the J gene TRBJ2-7; 8 bases agree with TRBD2. From germline, CDR1 is PRHDT and CDR2 FYEKMQ (reference sequence). The CDR3 contains 14 residues. V dropped 3 bases and J dropped 2; count of bases not matched to a gene: 3. CDR3 bases: TGTGCCAGCAGCTTGGGACTAGGGACCTACGAGCAGTACTTC. Amino acid sequence: CASSLGLGTYEQYF. Together with reference TRBV13 and TRBJ2-7, the CDR3 gives the full variable domain: AAGVIQSPRHLIKEKRETATLKCYPIPRHDTVYWYQQGPGQDPQFLISFYEKMQSDKGSIPDRFSAQQFSDYHSELNMSSLELGDSALYFCASSLGLGTYEQYFGPGTRLTVT.

The rearrangement links TRBV20-1 to TRBJ2-1, with D unclear. The CDR3 has 11 residues. The germline V gene has CDR1 DFQATT and CDR2 SNEGSKA (reference sequence). Trimming took 3 bases from V and 6 from J, leaving 6 bases between them. CDR3 residues: CSARSSNEQFF. CDR3 coding DNA: TGCAGTGCTAGGTCTTCCAATGAGCAGTTCTTC.

The rearrangement joins TRBV18 to TRBJ2-7, with 8 bases that match TRBD1. This CDR3 is built from 19 residues. V lost 3 bases and J lost 0; bases outside the gene matches: 16. Looked up from germline, CDR1 is KGHSH and CDR2 is LQKENI. The CDR3 loop reads CASSPWVPLRTGSSYEQYF. For the CDR3, the DNA is TGTGCCAGCTCACCTTGGGTCCCACTACGGACAGGGAGCTCCTACGAGCAGTACTTC.

This clone was counted a single time. The rearrangement joins TRBV21-1 to TRBJ2-7; the DNA was not used to check the table's D call, TRBD2. TRBV21-1 is described as a pseudogene. This CDR3 is built from 17 residues. The CDR3 coding sequence is TGTGCCAGCAGCAAAGAGGTAGCGGGGGACTCCTCCTACGAGCAGTACTTC. Its translation: CASSKEVAGDSSYEQYF.

This clone occurred a few times. J is TRBJ1-3 and V is TRBV4-3, with D possibly matching TRBD1 (6 bases). V lost 0 bases and J lost 3, with 15 bases in between. The CDR3 totals 17 residues. Germline CDR1 reads LGHNA; CDR2 reads YSLEER. CDR3 DNA: TGCGCCAGCAGCCAAGAAAGGCGGGGGGCGCGTGGAAACACCATATATTTT. Translated, it gives CASSQERRGARGNTIYF.

In this sample, this clone turned up once. The genes are TRBV30 and TRBJ1-1; TRBD1 is a possible D gene (6 bases). From germline, CDR1 is GTSNPN and CDR2 SVGIG (reference sequence). The CDR3 has 14 amino acids. V gave up 4 bases and J gave up 3 bases, with 15 bases separating them. CDR3 amino acids: CAWTGPGVDTEAFF. The CDR3 DNA is TGTGCCTGGACCGGTCCAGGGGTGGACACTGAAGCTTTCTTT. The full variable domain, with the rest looked up from reference TRBV30 and TRBJ1-1, is SQTIHQWPATLVQPVGSPLSLECTVEGTSNPNLYWYRQAAGRGLQLLFYSVGIGQISSEVPQNLSASRPQDRQFILSSKKLLLSDSGFYLCAWTGPGVDTEAFFGQGTRLTVV.

The chain has TRBV6-5 and TRBJ2-3; TRBD2 matches at 13 bases. This CDR3 region has 16 residues. CDR1 and CDR2 (germline): MNHEY, SVGAGI. J was trimmed by 4 bases and V by 4 bases; bases with no gene match: 5. The CDR3 sequence: CASSSWTSGSPDTQYF. Here the CDR3 DNA reads TGTGCCAGCAGTTCTTGGACTAGCGGGAGCCCAGATACGCAGTATTTT.

This chain joins TRBV28 and TRBJ1-2, with D hard to call. Trimming pared 8 bases from V and 2 bases from J, leaving 9 bases between. The CDR3 is 12 residues long. Germline CDR1 and CDR2: MDHEN and SYDVKM. The CDR3 loop reads CASLRGNYGYTF. The DNA for the CDR3 is TGTGCCAGCCTTCGAGGGAACTATGGCTACACCTTC.

The V call is TRBV11-2, the J call TRBJ2-4, with D unclear. V lost 1 base, J lost 7 bases, and 8 bases lay in between. From germline, CDR1 is SGHAT and CDR2 FQNNGV. CDR3 size: 13 residues. The CDR3 here is CASSLGLENIQYF. CDR3 coding DNA: TGTGCCAGCAGCTTAGGGCTAGAGAACATTCAGTACTTC.